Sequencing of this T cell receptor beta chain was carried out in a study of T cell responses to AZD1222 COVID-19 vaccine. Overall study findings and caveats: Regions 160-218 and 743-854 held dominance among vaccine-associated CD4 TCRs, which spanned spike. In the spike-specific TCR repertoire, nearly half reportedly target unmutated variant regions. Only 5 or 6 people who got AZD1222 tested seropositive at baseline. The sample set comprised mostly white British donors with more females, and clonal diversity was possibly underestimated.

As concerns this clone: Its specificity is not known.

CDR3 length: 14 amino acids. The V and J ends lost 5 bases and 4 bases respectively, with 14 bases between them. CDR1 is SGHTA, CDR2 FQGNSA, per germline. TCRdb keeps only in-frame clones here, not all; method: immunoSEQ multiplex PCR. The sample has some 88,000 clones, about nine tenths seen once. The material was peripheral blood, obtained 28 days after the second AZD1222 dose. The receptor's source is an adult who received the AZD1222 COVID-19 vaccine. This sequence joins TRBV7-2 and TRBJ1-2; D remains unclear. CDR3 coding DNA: TGTGCCAGCAGCCGGATCCAACCCAGCTATGGCTACACCTTC. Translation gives CASSRIQPSYGYTF. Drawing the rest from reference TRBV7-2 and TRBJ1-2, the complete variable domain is GAGVSQSPSNKVTEKGKDVELRCDPISGHTALYWYRQSLGQGLEFLIYFQGNSAPDKSGLPSDRFSAERTGGSVSTLTIQRTQQEDSAVYLCASSRIQPSYGYTFGSGTRLTVV.